A single sample is the source of the 25 T cell receptor beta chains below, sequenced in a study of identical twins. Using its own MiXCR run on the 5' RACE reads, TCRdb lists one record per CDR3 protein. The repertoire consists of approximately 230,000 distinct CDR3 sequences, with over 11% occurring once and the leading ten covering 7% to 9.5%. The sequenced sample consisted of memory (CD45RO+) T cells sorted from blood. The receptors originated from a woman younger than 35 in good health.

This clonotype was seen a few times. The chain combines TRBV6-1 with TRBJ2-5; tentatively, D is TRBD1 or TRBD2 (5 bases each). The CDR3 runs to 13 residues. V lost 4 bases and J lost 3, with 9 bases in between. Germline V lookup: CDR1 MNHNS, CDR2 SASEGT. The chain's CDR3 is CASSVGPKETQYF. For the CDR3, the DNA is TGTGCCAGCAGTGTGGGACCAAAAGAGACCCAGTACTTC.

About this clonotype: With a much larger clone just one base away, this may be a read error. The J gene is TRBJ2-7, the V gene TRBV12-3 or TRBV12-4; no reliable D call. The CDR3 contains 11 residues. As DNA, the CDR3 is TGTGCCAGCAGTTCTTGGCACGAGCTGTACTTC. This translates into CASSSWHELYF.

This clonotype has only a few counts. V gene TRBV5-6 combines with J gene TRBJ1-2; D is unclear. Trimming shortened V by 6 bases and J by 5 bases, and 17 bases separated the two germline ends. The CDR3 is made up of 14 amino acids. Per germline, CDR1 SGHDT and CDR2 YYEEEE. The CDR3 nucleotides are TGTGCCAGCAAACGTGCAACGATACTTTATGGCTACACCTTC. Its translation is CASKRATILYGYTF.

This clonotype has just a few counts. The V call is TRBV7-9, the J call TRBJ1-2; D is unclear. Germline V CDR1 and CDR2: SEHNR, FQNEAQ (reference sequence). V was clipped by 3 bases and J by 5 bases, with 10 bases between them. CDR3 length equals 13 residues. The CDR3 protein is CASSFGLIYGYTF. CDR3 in DNA: TGTGCCAGCAGCTTTGGTCTTATTTATGGCTACACCTTC. Based on the CDR3 plus reference TRBV7-9 and TRBJ1-2, the full variable domain is DTGVSQNPRHKITKRGQNVTFRCDPISEHNRLYWYRQTLGQGPEFLTYFQNEAQLEKSRLLSDRFSAERPKGSFSTLEIQRTEQGDSAMYLCASSFGLIYGYTFGSGTRLTVV.

This clonotype was detected only a few times. The chain employs TRBV4-1 and TRBJ1-1; tentatively, D is TRBD1 (5 bases). V was trimmed by 0 bases and J by 1 base, leaving 12 bases between them. CDR1 is MGHRA and CDR2 is YSYEKL in the germline V gene. The CDR3 is 16 amino acids. CDR3 sequence (DNA): TGCGCCAGCAGCCAAGATATCGACAGACCGAACACTGAAGCTTTCTTT. Translating it yields CASSQDIDRPNTEAFF.

The chain is built from TRBV30 and TRBJ2-7, with TRBD2 matching 10 bases. The CDR3 has 14 residues. V lost 1 base and J lost 3; bases outside the gene matches: 3. Germline assignment: CDR1 GTSNPN and CDR2 SVGIG (reference sequence). CDR3 region: CAWSEASGSYEQYF. CDR3 nucleotides: TGTGCCTGGAGTGAAGCTAGCGGGAGCTACGAGCAGTACTTC. The full variable domain, its missing parts supplied by reference TRBV30 and TRBJ2-7, is SQTIHQWPATLVQPVGSPLSLECTVEGTSNPNLYWYRQAAGRGLQLLFYSVGIGQISSEVPQNLSASRPQDRQFILSSKKLLLSDSGFYLCAWSEASGSYEQYFGPGTRLTVT.

This clonotype was seen at least ten times. V and J are TRBV6-1 and TRBJ1-3; D remains unclear. Germline V gene data show CDR1 as MNHNS and CDR2 as SASEGT. CDR3 length: 15 residues. V dropped 8 bases and J dropped 0 bases, with 14 bases sitting between them. CDR3 in DNA: TGTGCCAGCTCTAGTGGGGTTCGCTCTGGAAACACCATATATTTT. It translates to CASSSGVRSGNTIYF.

This clonotype was recorded at least ten times. The chain carries TRBV12-3 or TRBV12-4 and TRBJ2-5; no definite D call. This CDR3 spans 10 amino acids. The germline V and J ends were trimmed by 4 bases and 4 bases, with 1 base remaining between them. Written as DNA, the CDR3 is TGTGCCAGCAGTTCAGAGACCCAGTACTTC. It codes for CASSSETQYF.

This clonotype was observed at least ten times. The chain has TRBV12-3 or TRBV12-4 and TRBJ1-2; D gene uncertain. Trimming pared 6 bases from V and 1 base from J, leaving 9 bases between. This CDR3 region has 13 residues. CDR3 nucleotides: TGTGCCAGCAGAGCTACAGTTAACTATGGCTACACCTTC. Its protein is CASRATVNYGYTF.

This clonotype was recorded a few times. Written as DNA, the CDR3 is TGCAGTGCTATGGGCCTCGGGGGGGAAACTGAAGCTTTCTTT. Translated, it gives CSAMGLGGETEAFF. The V and J genes are TRBV20-1 and TRBJ1-1, with a tentative D call TRBD1 (5 bases). The V end lost 4 bases, the J end lost 5 bases, and 17 bases lay between the germline ends. Germline V gene sequence: CDR1 DFQATT, CDR2 SNEGSKA (reference sequence). This CDR3 region has 14 residues.

This clonotype was seen ten or more times. The chain carries TRBV5-1 and TRBJ2-1, with D perhaps matching TRBD2 (6 bases). This CDR3 contains 16 residues. In germline, CDR1 is SGHRS, CDR2 YFSETQ. V was clipped by 3 bases and J by 8 bases, with 21 bases between them. The CDR3 spells CASSSGLIYTGDEQFF. Written as DNA, the CDR3 is TGCGCCAGCAGCTCAGGGCTCATCTACACGGGAGATGAGCAGTTCTTC.

The J gene is TRBJ1-3, the V gene TRBV11-2, with no clear D. The CDR3 has 15 residues. Trimming removed 0 bases at V and 0 bases at J, with 6 bases between. Germline V gives CDR1 SGHAT, CDR2 FQNNGV. The CDR3 region has the DNA TGTGCCAGCAGCTTAGACCCGCGCTCTGGAAACACCATATATTTT. Protein sequence: CASSLDPRSGNTIYF.

This clonotype is medium-sized (0.01 to 0.1%) within its sample. The rearrangement joins TRBV5-1 to TRBJ1-3; unclear D gene. Germline assignment: CDR1 SGHRS and CDR2 YFSETQ. Trimming left V 4 bases short and J 0 bases short, with 11 bases between. This CDR3 spans 15 amino acids. CDR3 amino acids: CASSPRTSSGNTIYF. The CDR3, as DNA: TGCGCCAGCAGCCCTAGGACGTCCTCTGGAAACACCATATATTTT.

This clonotype was seen a handful of times. This chain connects TRBV20-1 to TRBJ2-1; 7 bases are a match to TRBD2. The V gene end was trimmed by 5 bases and the J gene end by 8 bases; junction bases not matched to a gene: 9. The CDR3 is 13 residues long. Germline V gives CDR1 DFQATT, CDR2 SNEGSKA (reference sequence). The chain's CDR3 is CSAPGLVDYEQFF. CDR3 bases: TGCAGTGCTCCCGGACTAGTTGACTATGAGCAGTTCTTC.

The CDR3 DNA is TGCAGTGCTACGGGACTAGCGGGAGTCTTCAATGAGCAGTTCTTC. It encodes CSATGLAGVFNEQFF. J is TRBJ2-1 and V is TRBV20-1, with 14 bases fitting TRBD2. V dropped 4 bases and J dropped 6; count of bases not matched to a gene: 5. The CDR3 consists of 15 residues. In germline, CDR1 is DFQATT, CDR2 SNEGSKA (reference sequence).

V is TRBV20-1 and J is TRBJ2-1; TRBD2 aligns across 12 bases. This CDR3 comprises 14 residues. Looked up from germline, CDR1 is DFQATT and CDR2 is SNEGSKA (reference sequence). The V segment lost 5 bases and the J segment 8 bases; nucleotides outside the gene matches: 7. The CDR3 nucleotides are TGCAGTGCTCCGTCTAGCGGGGGGGCCGATGAGCAGTTCTTC. Its protein is CSAPSSGGADEQFF.

This sequence joins TRBV6-2 or TRBV6-3 and TRBJ2-5; D ambiguous. Trimming shortened V by 7 bases and J by 5 bases, and 17 bases separated the two germline ends. Germline CDR1 and CDR2: MNHEY and SVGEGT. This CDR3 is built from 14 residues. In DNA, the CDR3 is TGTGCCAGCACCCAGAGAGAGACGGCCGAGACCCAGTACTTC. Amino acid sequence: CASTQRETAETQYF.

This clonotype occurred a few times. This chain connects TRBV12-5 to TRBJ2-7; a weak D match, TRBD1 (5 bases). Germline V gene lookup returns CDR1 LGHNT and CDR2 FRNRAP. This CDR3 region has 14 residues. V lost 1 base and J lost 0, with 7 bases in between. The CDR3 loop is CASGLEQVSYEQYF. CDR3 DNA sequence: TGTGCTAGTGGTTTGGAACAGGTCTCCTACGAGCAGTACTTC.

The chain uses TRBV20-1 and TRBJ2-2, with unresolved D. The CDR3 is made up of 13 amino acids. Germline V gives CDR1 DFQATT, CDR2 SNEGSKA (reference sequence). V lost 3 bases and J lost 0, with 5 bases in between. The CDR3: CSARSTNTGELFF. CDR3 nucleotide sequence: TGCAGTGCTAGGTCAACGAACACCGGGGAGCTGTTTTTT.

V is TRBV2 and J is TRBJ2-1; D is possibly TRBD2 (6 bases). Germline V CDR1 and CDR2: SNHLY, FYNNEI. This CDR3 is 13 amino acids long. The V end was cut by 4 bases, the J end by 10 bases, with 14 bases between. CDR3 nucleotides: TGTGCCAGCAGTGCCAGACTAGAGAGGGAGCAGTTCTTC. It translates to CASSARLEREQFF.

V usage is TRBV7-2 and J usage is TRBJ1-2; maybe TRBD1 (5 bases). The CDR3 spans 12 residues. Trimming left V 3 bases short and J 4 bases short, with 6 bases between. Germline CDR1 and CDR2: SGHTA and FQGNSA. The CDR3 region is CASSFGAYGYTF. CDR3 DNA sequence: TGTGCCAGCAGCTTCGGGGCCTATGGCTACACCTTC.

This clonotype was seen a handful of times. The chain combines TRBV9 with TRBJ1-2, with 8 bases aligning to TRBD1. Looked up from germline, CDR1 is SGDLS and CDR2 is YYNGEE. The ends lost 3 bases at V and 8 bases at J; junction bases unmatched: 12. The CDR3 covers 15 residues. The CDR3 DNA follows: TGTGCCAGCAGCGGCGGACAGGGAACAGAGTCGGGCTACACCTTC. Translation gives CASSGGQGTESGYTF. Together with reference TRBV9 and TRBJ1-2, the CDR3 gives the full variable domain: DSGVTQTPKHLITATGQRVTLRCSPRSGDLSVYWYQQSLDQGLQFLIQYYNGEERAKGNILERFSAQQFPDLHSELNLSSLELGDSALYFCASSGGQGTESGYTFGSGTRLTVV.

This clonotype was detected only a few times. The rearrangement links TRBV11-2 to TRBJ1-1; D might be TRBD1 (5 bases). Trimming took 6 bases from V and 6 from J, leaving 17 bases between them. The CDR3 has 14 residues. Germline lookup yields CDR1 SGHAT and CDR2 FQNNGV. In nucleotides, the CDR3 is TGTGCCAGCAGACCCACAACAAGAGGGGCTGAAGCTTTCTTT. Encoded protein: CASRPTTRGAEAFF.

This clonotype occurred a few times. This chain connects TRBV19 to TRBJ2-1; maybe TRBD1 (5 bases). The CDR3 is 15 amino acids. V lost 3 bases and J lost 0, with 9 bases in between. CDR1 LNHDA and CDR2 SQIVND come from the germline V gene (reference sequence). The CDR3 is CASSIGAHSYNEQFF. In nucleotides, the CDR3 is TGTGCCAGTAGTATTGGGGCACACTCCTACAATGAGCAGTTCTTC.

Judged by abundance, this clonotype is medium-sized. The chain couples TRBV20-1 to TRBJ1-4; the D is unclear. The V gene lost 5 bases and the J gene lost 8 bases, with 15 bases spanning the gap. From germline, CDR1 is DFQATT and CDR2 SNEGSKA (reference sequence). The CDR3 runs 13 residues. CDR3 amino acids: CSALGLTSEKLFF. CDR3 nucleotides: TGCAGTGCTCTGGGTCTAACCTCCGAAAAACTGTTTTTT.